Below, 30 T cell receptor beta chains from the same sample are listed, as sequenced in a study of blood T cell repertoires in COVID-19. TCRdb's copy holds only in-frame clones and misses some; the assay was immunoSEQ multiplex PCR. The sample lists 130,000 to 150,000 clones, around 81% occurring once. Specimen: peripheral blood. The receptor set was obtained from a woman aged 40 to 50 with active or convalescent COVID-19.

This chain joins TRBV29-1 and TRBJ1-3; no clear D gene. Germline assignment: CDR1 SQVTM and CDR2 ANQGSEA. CDR3 length: 11 residues. Trimming took 7 bases from V and 2 from J, leaving 6 bases between them. The DNA for the CDR3 is TGCAGCGCCTCAGCTGGAAACACCATATATTTT. Encoded protein: CSASAGNTIYF.

The J gene is TRBJ1-5, the V gene TRBV28; D possibly corresponds to TRBD1 (5 bases). The ends were cut back, 7 bases at V and 3 bases at J, with 16 bases in the middle. The CDR3 runs to 15 residues. CDR1 and CDR2 (germline): MDHEN, SYDVKM. The CDR3 coding sequence is TGTGCCAGCACCCCCCGGGGGTCCAACAATCAGCCCCAGCATTTT. Translated: CASTPRGSNNQPQHF.

This chain links TRBV6-5 with TRBJ1-5, with 7 bases aligning to TRBD1. This CDR3 contains 14 residues. V lost 6 bases to trimming and J lost 3 bases; unmatched junction nucleotides: 5. Germline V CDR1 and CDR2: MNHEY, SVGAGI. The CDR3 here is CASSPGQYNQPQHF. The DNA for the CDR3 is TGTGCCAGCAGCCCGGGACAGTACAATCAGCCCCAGCATTTT.

V gene TRBV15 combines with J gene TRBJ1-2, with 9 bases aligning to TRBD1. V shed 3 bases and J 5 bases; nucleotides not matched to a gene: 10. The germline gives CDR1 LNHNV, CDR2 YYDKDF (reference sequence). This CDR3 contains 16 residues. In nucleotides, the CDR3 is TGTGCCACCAGCAGGGGGACAGGGACTTCACCTTATGGCTACACCTTC. Translating gives CATSRGTGTSPYGYTF.

This chain connects TRBV6-5 to TRBJ1-4, with D perhaps matching TRBD1 (5 bases). The CDR3 is 15 residues long. Looked up from germline, CDR1 is MNHEY and CDR2 is SVGAGI. With 6 bases removed from V and 8 bases from J, the gap between germline ends came to 19 bases. The CDR3 sequence: CASRNGGTTYEKLFF. DNA of the CDR3: TGTGCCAGCAGAAACGGGGGGACTACCTACGAAAAACTGTTTTTT.

This clone was picked up a small number of times. This sequence joins TRBV5-1 and TRBJ2-7; 7 positions match TRBD1. The CDR3 contains 15 residues. With 1 base clipped from V and 3 bases from J, the junction kept 7 bases outside the gene matches. The germline CDR1 and CDR2 sequences are SGHRS and YFSETQ. The CDR3 spells CASSLQGDSYYEQYF. DNA for the CDR3: TGCGCCAGCAGCTTGCAGGGGGACAGTTACTACGAGCAGTACTTC.

The chain uses TRBV19 and TRBJ2-3; 8 bases are a match to TRBD1. Trimming cost V 2 bases and J 1 base; bases outside gene matches: 2. Looked up from germline, CDR1 is LNHDA and CDR2 is SQIVND (reference sequence). The CDR3 loop spans 15 amino acids. The CDR3 here is CASSITGGRTDTQYF. As DNA, the CDR3 is TGTGCCAGTAGTATAACAGGGGGGCGCACAGATACGCAGTATTTT.

The rearrangement joins TRBV11-3 to TRBJ2-3; 9 nucleotides line up with TRBD2. The ends lost 5 bases at V and 5 bases at J; junction bases unmatched: 11. This CDR3 contains 16 residues. The germline CDR1 and CDR2 sequences are SGHNT and YENEEA. CDR3 sequence reads: CASSPGLRGGRDTQYF. The CDR3 nucleotides are TGTGCCAGCAGCCCCGGCCTGCGGGGGGGCCGAGATACGCAGTATTTT.

The chain is built from TRBV11-1 and TRBJ2-5, with TRBD2 matching 9 bases. After removal of 3 bases from V and 4 bases from J, the junction contained 6 bases not matched to a gene. Germline CDR1 and CDR2: SGHAT and FQDESV (reference sequence). The CDR3 loop spans 15 amino acids. The CDR3, as DNA: TGTGCCAGCAGCTTGTCTGGCGGGGGGGGAGAGACCCAGTACTTC. Residues: CASSLSGGGGETQYF.

This sequence joins TRBV2 and TRBJ2-2; 8 nucleotides agree with TRBD1. CDR1 and CDR2 from the germline V gene are SNHLY and FYNNEI. The CDR3 runs to 18 residues. V shed 5 bases, J shed 2 bases, and the junction held 13 bases outside the gene matches. The CDR3 DNA follows: TGTGCCAGCAGTCACTTGACAGGACAGGGCCTAAACACCGGGGAGCTGTTTTTT. This sequence encodes CASSHLTGQGLNTGELFF.

J is TRBJ1-3 and V is TRBV28; D possibly corresponds to TRBD1 (5 bases). CDR1 MDHEN and CDR2 SYDVKM come from the germline V gene. CDR3 length: 15 amino acids. V was clipped by 4 bases and J by 2 bases, with 12 bases between them. CDR3 DNA: TGTGCCAGCAGTTCCGGGGGAATAACTGGAAACACCATATATTTT. It is translated as CASSSGGITGNTIYF.

V usage is TRBV6-5 and J usage is TRBJ1-2, with 8 bases lining up with TRBD1. The junction had 14 bases not matched to a gene; V was cut back by 4 bases and J by 13 bases. The CDR3 extends over 14 amino acids. Per germline, CDR1 MNHEY and CDR2 SVGAGI. As DNA, the CDR3 is TGTGCCAGCAGTTCCAATACAGGGGGGGGTCCGTGCACCTTC. Encoded protein: CASSSNTGGGPCTF.

CDR3 residues: CASKHRGNEKLFF. In DNA, the CDR3 is TGCGCCAGCAAGCACAGGGGGAATGAAAAACTGTTTTTT. This rearrangement joins TRBV5-1 to TRBJ1-4, with 8 bases lining up with TRBD1. This CDR3 has 13 residues. Germline loops: CDR1 SGHRS, CDR2 YFSETQ. Trimming took 6 bases from V and 5 from J; bases not matched to a gene: 3.

The chain carries TRBV7-9 and TRBJ2-7; 9 bases line up with TRBD1. CDR1 is SEHNR and CDR2 is FQNEAQ in the germline V gene (reference sequence). With 1 base clipped from V and 1 base from J, the junction kept 5 bases outside the gene matches. The CDR3 covers 16 residues. The CDR3 is CASSLVVGTGSYEQYF. CDR3 nucleotides: TGTGCCAGCAGCTTAGTGGTCGGGACAGGGTCCTACGAGCAGTACTTC.

This clone was seen only a few times. The chain joins TRBV14 to TRBJ1-1; D is uncertain. V was shortened by 3 bases and J by 0 bases, with 8 bases between the two germline ends. The CDR3 length is 14 residues. Germline lookup yields CDR1 SGHDN and CDR2 FVKESK. CDR3 nucleotide sequence: TGTGCCAGCAGCCACGCGGGGATGAACACTGAAGCTTTCTTT. Translation gives CASSHAGMNTEAFF. Based on the CDR3 plus reference TRBV14 and TRBJ1-1, the full variable domain is EAGVTQFPSHSVIEKGQTVTLRCDPISGHDNLYWYRRVMGKEIKFLLHFVKESKQDESGMPNNRFLAERTGGTYSTLKVQPAELEDSGVYFCASSHAGMNTEAFFGQGTRLTVV.

The gene calls are TRBV28 and TRBJ2-1, with D unresolved. This CDR3 is 11 amino acids long. Trimming removed 3 bases from V and 8 bases from J, with 5 bases in between. Germline values: CDR1 MDHEN, CDR2 SYDVKM. CDR3 in amino acids: CASSFLDEQFF. CDR3 in DNA: TGTGCCAGCAGTTTTTTAGATGAGCAGTTCTTC.

The chain employs TRBV24-1 and TRBJ2-5, with TRBD2 matching 10 bases. With V trimmed by 4 bases and J by 0 bases, 4 bases remained unmatched. The germline V gene has CDR1 KGHDR and CDR2 SFDVKD. The CDR3 consists of 16 residues. CDR3 sequence (DNA): TGTGCCACCAGTGACCGTAGCGGGAGGCACCAAGAGACCCAGTACTTC. Its translation is CATSDRSGRHQETQYF.

The gene calls are TRBV30 and TRBJ2-2, with D tentatively TRBD2 (5 bases). The germline V gene encodes CDR1 GTSNPN and CDR2 SVGIG (reference sequence). The ends were cut back, 3 bases at V and 4 bases at J, with 12 bases in the middle. The CDR3 totals 14 residues. The CDR3 nucleotides read TGTGCCTGGAGGATGTCCGGACTCACCGGGGAGCTGTTTTTT. Its protein product is CAWRMSGLTGELFF.

In its sample, this clone was seen once. V usage is TRBV19 and J usage is TRBJ1-1, with a possible D match to TRBD1 (5 bases). Germline V gene lookup returns CDR1 LNHDA and CDR2 SQIVND (reference sequence). This CDR3 is built from 16 residues. Trimming took off 5 bases at V and 2 bases at J, with 18 bases between the two ends. This chain's CDR3 is CASSSLGTRTNTEAFF. Here the CDR3 DNA reads TGTGCCAGTAGTTCCCTTGGGACTCGAACCAACACTGAAGCTTTCTTT.

The chain couples TRBV7-2 to TRBJ2-1; no clear D gene. Trimming removed 2 bases from V and 1 base from J, with 6 bases in between. Germline values: CDR1 SGHTA, CDR2 FQGNSA. The CDR3 has 14 amino acids. The CDR3, as DNA: TGTGCCAGCAGCTTACAGGTTTCCTACAATGAGCAGTTCTTC. Residues: CASSLQVSYNEQFF.

This sequence joins TRBV6-2 or TRBV6-3 and TRBJ2-7, with TRBD2 identical over 12 bases. From germline, CDR1 is MNHEY and CDR2 SVGEGT. With 2 bases clipped from V and 0 bases from J, the junction kept 5 bases outside the gene matches. The CDR3 length is 17 residues. CDR3 nucleotides: TGTGCCAGCAGTTACCGCGCGACTAGCGGGAGCTCCTACGAGCAGTACTTC. Translation: CASSYRATSGSSYEQYF.

Only a few counts were recorded for this clone. J is TRBJ2-2 and V is TRBV6-5; 7 bases line up with TRBD1. The CDR3 is 14 residues long. Per germline, CDR1 MNHEY and CDR2 SVGAGI. With V trimmed by 8 bases and J by 7 bases, 10 bases remained unmatched. For the CDR3, the DNA is TGTGCCAGCGGTAGAGGGGGCACCGGCGGGGAGCTGTTTTTT. Its protein is CASGRGGTGGELFF.

This clone showed up just a few times. The chain couples TRBV7-2 to TRBJ1-6, with TRBD1 identical over 12 bases. With 5 bases clipped from V and 14 bases from J, the junction kept 13 bases outside the gene matches. This CDR3 has 16 residues. The germline V gene encodes CDR1 SGHTA and CDR2 FQGNSA. DNA for the CDR3: TGTGCCAGCAGCCTATCCGGGACAGGGGGCCGTGGGGCCCTCCACTTT. The encoded protein is CASSLSGTGGRGALHF.

The chain couples TRBV10-3 to TRBJ1-5, with D perhaps matching TRBD1 (5 bases). The length of the CDR3 is 16 residues. Germline V lookup: CDR1 ENHRY, CDR2 SYGVKD. Between the trimmed V and J ends, which lost 4 bases and 0 bases, there was a span of 13 bases. The chain's CDR3 is CAISGGQGLSNQPQHF. Written as DNA, the CDR3 is TGTGCCATCAGTGGAGGGCAGGGACTTAGCAATCAGCCCCAGCATTTT.

The chain employs TRBV4-1 and TRBJ2-1, with D perhaps matching TRBD2 (6 bases). The V gene's germline CDR1 is MGHRA and CDR2 YSYEKL. The CDR3 has 15 amino acids. V was clipped by 3 bases and J by 3 bases, with 12 bases between them. The CDR3 sequence is CASSQIGLFYNEQFF. Written as DNA, the CDR3 is TGCGCCAGCAGCCAGATTGGACTATTCTACAATGAGCAGTTCTTC.

The V call is TRBV12-3 or TRBV12-4, the J call TRBJ1-2, with TRBD1 matching over 9 bases. V lost 5 bases and J lost 8; bases outside the gene matches: 6. CDR3 length equals 13 residues. The CDR3 bases are TGTGCCAGCAGTCTCGGACAGGGGCAGGGCTACACCTTC. Its protein product is CASSLGQGQGYTF.

V usage is TRBV27 and J usage is TRBJ2-4, with D possibly TRBD2 on 5 matching bases. CDR3 length equals 17 residues. Trimming left V 5 bases short and J 0 bases short, with 17 bases between. Germline V lookup: CDR1 MNHEY, CDR2 SMNVEV (reference sequence). The CDR3 loop reads CASSIRLGGQAKNIQYF. CDR3 nucleotide sequence: TGTGCCAGCAGTATAAGATTAGGAGGCCAAGCCAAAAACATTCAGTACTTC.

The genes are TRBV6-9 and TRBJ1-2; D uncertain. V gave up 3 bases and J gave up 2 bases, with 13 bases separating them. This CDR3 spans 15 amino acids. Germline V gene data show CDR1 as MNHGY and CDR2 as SVAAGI. The CDR3 DNA is TGTGCCAGCAGTTACCCCACCACAGCCAACTATGGCTACACCTTC. Translating gives CASSYPTTANYGYTF.

The chain has TRBV28 and TRBJ1-1; 8 nucleotides match TRBD1. The CDR3 covers 14 residues. Germline V gene sequence: CDR1 MDHEN, CDR2 SYDVKM. J gave up 6 bases and V 6 bases, and 9 bases lay outside the gene matches. CDR3 protein: CASRGAGGDSEAFF. In nucleotides, the CDR3 is TGTGCCAGCAGGGGAGCAGGGGGCGATTCTGAAGCTTTCTTT.

The chain combines TRBV5-1 with TRBJ1-1; 8 bases fit TRBD1. J lost 1 base, V lost 1 base, and 3 bases had no gene match. The germline V gene has CDR1 SGHRS and CDR2 YFSETQ. The CDR3 length is 15 residues. CDR3 nucleotides: TGCGCCAGCAGCTTGCTAGGGACAGGGAACACTGAAGCTTTCTTT. Amino acids: CASSLLGTGNTEAFF.